This TCR beta chain was profiled in a study of CD8 T cells in Susac syndrome. Details on this clonotype: Antigen specificity is unknown.

Reverse transcription of 0.5 to 1 ug RNA was performed with random hexamers. Amplification of TCR beta CDR3 across 54 Vbeta and 13 Jbeta was performed with immunoSEQ multiplex PCR. TCRdb used MiXCR to reprocess the immunoSEQ multiplex PCR reads, holding one entry per CDR3 protein. The table shows roughly 110,000 distinct CDR3 sequences, with 85% to 95% occurring only once. In germline, CDR1 is SGHTA, CDR2 FQGNSA. V lost 1 base and J 0 bases, leaving 13 bases between the germline ends. The CDR3 loop spans 16 amino acids. Study-wide findings and caveats: The study acknowledged a relatively small number of individuals in its TCR sequencing and HLA analysis.

This receptor was obtained from a human donor in good health. Sequencing used CD8+ T cells from PBMCs. V and J are TRBV7-2 and TRBJ2-7; D may be TRBD2 (5 bases). This CDR3 reads CASSLGVMAGSYEQYF. CDR3 DNA sequence: TGTGCCAGCAGCTTAGGAGTTATGGCGGGCTCCTACGAGCAGTACTTC.